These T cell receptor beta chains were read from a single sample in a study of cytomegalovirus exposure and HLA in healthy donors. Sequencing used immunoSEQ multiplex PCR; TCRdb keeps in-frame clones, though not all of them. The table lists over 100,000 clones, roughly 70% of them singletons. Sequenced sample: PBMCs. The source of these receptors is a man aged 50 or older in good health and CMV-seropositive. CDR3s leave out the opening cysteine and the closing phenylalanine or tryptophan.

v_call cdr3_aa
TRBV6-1 ASSEDRATEAF
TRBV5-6 ASSLVDRANYGYT
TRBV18 ASSRHGPGEAEAF
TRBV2 ASRTTGSYEQY
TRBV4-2 ASSLTGVGEKLF
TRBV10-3 AIRDPGKNTEAF
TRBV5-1 ASSLSSGTGQYPY
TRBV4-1 ASSQDRVGNTIY
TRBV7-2 ASSLPRLAGHTDTQY
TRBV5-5 ASSLAARGPGNTIY
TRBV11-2 ASSLRFGSTDTQY
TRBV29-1 SVEDRRGTSGNTIY
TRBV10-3 AISVGGARRSDEQY
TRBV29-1 SAAGTGSGETQY
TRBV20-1 SAYRSYGYT
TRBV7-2 ASSSGGGSRNQPQH
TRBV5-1 ASSLEVSRSPLH
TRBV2 ASWAGKSTDTQY
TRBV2 ASSGGLVGETQY
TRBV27 ASSLVGNTPYEQY
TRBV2 ASSLQVNTEAF
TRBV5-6 ASSSPRGYKGNTIY
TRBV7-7 ASSSNQGAQETQY
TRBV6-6 ASSTTGGDEQY
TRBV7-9 ASSTFSGGIVYEQY
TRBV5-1 ASTGTANNEQF
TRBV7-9 ASSIGQGKMQPQH
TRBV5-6 ASSLDRGIGRVEKLF
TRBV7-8 ASSFRTGNQPQH
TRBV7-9 ASNGGTLNTEAF
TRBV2 ARGRGGGSGYT
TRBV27 ASSLKGQGAYEQY
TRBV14 ASSSSGGADTQY
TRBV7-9 SSSLGQGVDGYT
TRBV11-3 ASVQLGYNEQF
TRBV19 ASSLDRAGANVLT
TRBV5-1 ASSVAVSSYNEQF
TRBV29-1 SVDRGNTEAF
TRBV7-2 ASRQGSNSNQPQH
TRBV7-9 SSSLQGRPQH
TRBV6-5 ASSPDRGGNNEQF
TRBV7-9 SSSSYRDDYGYT
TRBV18 ASSPGTGSYEQY
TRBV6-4 ASSDLVGAPLH
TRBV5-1 ASRGLTDTTNEKLF
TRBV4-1 ASSFGTALSTEAF
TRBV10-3 AISEPRYRGTEAF
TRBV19 ASSPQPVSKLF
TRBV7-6 ASSTQQNQPQH
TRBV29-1 SVEPSTGAAWTDTQY
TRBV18 ASSIGLGYEQY
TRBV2 ASSEGGQGGEPQH
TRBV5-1 ASTRTGGVGDTNEKLF
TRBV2 ASRDSRQGKFQPQH
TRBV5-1 ASSFDGLNYGYT
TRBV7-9 SSSIPGVAYEQY
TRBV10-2 ASSEPSGGAVSGEQF
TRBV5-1 ASSSYRGRMDNEQF